A selection of T cell receptor beta chains follows, all from one sample in a study of CD8 T cells in Susac syndrome. TCRdb reprocessed the immunoSEQ multiplex PCR reads via MiXCR and lists one record per CDR3 protein. Among 150,000 to 160,000 distinct CDR3 sequences, approximately 95% were seen once, and the ten largest hold about 0.17%. Sequencing was performed on CD4+ T cells from PBMCs. The receptors originated from a human donor with Susac syndrome. Each CDR3 is given with its conserved first and last residue. The D gene is left open where the match is weak.

d_call j_call v_call cdr3_nt cdr3_aa
NA TRBJ2-5 TRBV29-1 TGCAGCGGTGACTTGGGTGAGACCCAGTACTTC CSGDLGETQYF
TRBD2 TRBJ2-5 TRBV18 TGTGCCAGCTCACCTGCGCGGGGGAGTGAGACCCAGTACTTC CASSPARGSETQYF
NA TRBJ1-5 TRBV6-6 TGTGCCAGCACCCTGGGAAATTCCATGAATCAGCCCCAGCATTTT CASTLGNSMNQPQHF
NA TRBJ1-4 TRBV7-8 TGTGCCAGCAGCCCTTCGACAGTTAGAGGTGAAAAACTGTTTTTT CASSPSTVRGEKLFF
NA TRBJ2-2 TRBV5-4 TGTGCCAGCAGCTTGGGTGTTAGTGTCGGGGAGCTGTTTTTT CASSLGVSVGELFF
NA TRBJ1-2 TRBV5-4 TGTGCCAGCAGCTTGGTCGGACTCCTCCGCGGAGGCTACACCTTC CASSLVGLLRGGYTF
TRBD2 TRBJ2-5 TRBV6-5 TGTGCCAGCAGTTACTCCGGGACTAGCGGGGGGCAAGAGACCCAGTACTTC CASSYSGTSGGQETQYF
NA TRBJ1-1 TRBV29-1 TGCAGCGTTCAGGGTGAAAGTGAAGCTTTCTTT CSVQGESEAFF
NA TRBJ2-4 TRBV7-2 TGTGCCAGCGGCTACAGGGTTAGGGACATTCAGTACTTC CASGYRVRDIQYF
NA TRBJ1-1 TRBV29-1 TGCAGCGTTGTACAGGCACAATCGAACACTGAAGCTTTCTTT CSVVQAQSNTEAFF
NA TRBJ1-1 TRBV7-6 TGTGCCAGCCTCAACCACGACGCTGAAGCTTTCTTT CASLNHDAEAFF
NA TRBJ1-3 TRBV20-1 TGCAGTGCTATAAACAGGGTTTCTGGAAACACCATATATTTT CSAINRVSGNTIYF
TRBD1 TRBJ2-7 TRBV19 TGTGCCAGTAGTACGACCGGGACAGCCCGCTACGAGCAGTACTTC CASSTTGTARYEQYF
NA TRBJ2-2 TRBV5-1 TGCGCCAGCAGCTTAGAAGGACAGCCCGGGGAGCTGTTTTTT CASSLEGQPGELFF
NA TRBJ2-1 TRBV11-3 TGTGCCAGCAGCAAAGAGAGCTCCTACAATGAGCAGTTCTTC CASSKESSYNEQFF
NA TRBJ1-6 TRBV23-1 TGCGCCAGCAGTCGAGTTCCGACCCTCCACTTT CASSRVPTLHF
NA TRBJ2-5 TRBV5-6 TGTGCCAGCACGAACGGAGAGACCCAGTACTTC CASTNGETQYF
NA TRBJ1-1 TRBV3-1 TGTGCCAGCAGCCAAGATTGGGGGAACACTGAAGCTTTCTTT CASSQDWGNTEAFF
TRBD1 TRBJ1-2 TRBV12-3/TRBV12-4 TGTGCCAGCACAACAGGGGTTATGAAGGGCTACACCTTC CASTTGVMKGYTF
TRBD1 TRBJ2-3 TRBV20-1 TGCAGTGCTAGGGGGACAGGGACAGATACGCAGTATTTT CSARGTGTDTQYF
NA TRBJ2-7 TRBV20-1 TGCAGTGCAATAAGCGATCTCAACGAGCAGTACTTC CSAISDLNEQYF
NA TRBJ2-3 TRBV5-1 TGCGCCAGCAGCTTGGGGCTAGGGGATACGCAGTATTTT CASSLGLGDTQYF
TRBD1 TRBJ2-1 TRBV7-8 TGTGCCAGCAGCGACAGGGTCACTGAGCAGTTCTTC CASSDRVTEQFF
NA TRBJ2-3 TRBV21-1 TGTGCCAGCAGCAATGGCCCGGATACGCAGTATTTT CASSNGPDTQYF
TRBD1 TRBJ1-6 TRBV5-4 TGTGCCAGCAGCCTCTGGACAGGGGATTCACCCCTCCACTTT CASSLWTGDSPLHF
TRBD1 TRBJ1-6 TRBV4-2 TGTGCCAGCAGCCCTACTACCGGGACAGCGAATTCACCCCTCCACTTT CASSPTTGTANSPLHF
NA TRBJ2-5 TRBV20-1 TGCAGTGCTCATACTGCCAGGTTCCAAGAGACCCAGTACTTC CSAHTARFQETQYF
TRBD1 TRBJ1-6 TRBV20-1 TGCAGCGTACAGGGGCAAAATTCACCCCTCCACTTT CSVQGQNSPLHF
NA TRBJ1-2 TRBV5-1 TGCGCCAGCAGCCTCGACAGTGGATATGGCTACACCTTC CASSLDSGYGYTF
TRBD2 TRBJ2-3 TRBV2 TGTGCCAGCAGATTAGCGGGGGTGGGCACAGATACGCAGTATTTT CASRLAGVGTDTQYF
TRBD2 TRBJ2-7 TRBV14 TGTGCCAGCAGCCAAGTGCTAGCGGGGGGAGGCGAGCAGTACTTC CASSQVLAGGGEQYF
NA TRBJ1-2 TRBV29-1 TGCAGCGTTCTGGGGAGTCGTGGCTACACCTTC CSVLGSRGYTF
NA TRBJ1-1 TRBV18 TGTGCCAGCTCACCGGACGGTGAAGCTTTCTTT CASSPDGEAFF
TRBD1 TRBJ2-5 TRBV29-1 TGCAGCCTCAGACAGGGGGAGACCCAGTACTTC CSLRQGETQYF
NA TRBJ1-1 TRBV4-3 TGCGCCAGCAGCCAAGACTCCATGGCTTTCTTT CASSQDSMAFF
TRBD2 TRBJ2-3 TRBV29-1 TGCAGCGTGCCCCGGGAGGGGGATTATAGCACAGATACGCAGTATTTT CSVPREGDYSTDTQYF
NA TRBJ1-6 TRBV15 TGTGCCACCAGCAGAGGGGCAAACGATAATTCACCCCTCCACTTT CATSRGANDNSPLHF